The present entry profiles one T cell receptor beta chain with its context. This clone's antigen is unknown. No per-base quality is available; no much larger clone lies one base away. The donors belonged to the validation cohort of around 130 subjects, which was separate from the roughly 700-subject first cohort. From cysteine to phenylalanine, the CDR3 is 16 amino acids long. This entry keeps only the CDR3 DNA: 48 bases, framed from base 1. CDR1 and CDR2 are read off the germline V gene as MGHRA and YSYEKL. V loses 4 bases, J loses 0 bases, and the germline ends lie 15 bases apart. Library method: the immunoSEQ multiplex PCR assay. The study's processing was this. A statistical classification framework was built to diagnose cytomegalovirus status from the catalog of TCR beta chain sequences. TCRdb limited this immuneACCESS table to in-frame rearrangements with V and J called. A share of clones is missing; checked studies link under half to unresolved V genes, and the rest is unexplained. V and J calls and clone size are as listed in that table; D and trimming were resolved from the DNA. Here the sample has 90,000 to 150,000 clones; roughly 90% occur a single time. The top ten clones comprise about 6% of the sample.

This record comes from a study of cytomegalovirus exposure and HLA in healthy donors (dated by TCRdb to about 2017). Study-level background: The 666 repertoires of the first cohort and the 110 or so validation repertoires were produced on the same platform, according to a later analysis. The aim of the study was to test whether cataloging public T cell receptors could identify signatures of past pathogen exposure. In addition to the first cohort of 666 subjects, a separate validation cohort of approximately 130 different subjects was used. High-throughput TCR immunosequencing, statistical association of individual TCRs with disease status, and machine learning were combined to predict cytomegalovirus infection status. General study outcomes and caveats: A later analysis had no HLA typing for the validation cohort, so co-occurrence there was scored across all 110 or so repertoires. In the study, approximately 160 TCR beta chains were listed as associated with cytomegalovirus. Cytomegalovirus status was reported to be diagnosed by the classifier with high specificity and sensitivity in both the original and validation cohorts. Three of the identified cytomegalovirus-associated TCR beta chains were confirmed in vitro to be specific for cytomegalovirus antigens. The authors suggested that the approach could potentially be extended to other disease states and immunological phenotypes. While some public TCRs were present in many individuals, most TCR sequences turned up only very rarely across donors. Of the cluster scores, 90% to 95% were above 0 in a later analysis, which found that TCRs clustered in the first cohort also tended to co-occur in the 120 or so validation repertoires.

Recombination linked TRBV4-1 to TRBJ1-1, with TRBD1 tentatively as D gene (6 bases match). The sequenced material came from PBMCs. This sequence was found in a woman between 18 and 29 years old in good health and CMV-seropositive. The CDR3 protein is CASSRTDRNLNTEAFF. At the DNA level, the sequence is TGCGCCAGCAGCCGTACTGACAGGAACCTGAACACTGAAGCTTTCTTT.